Below are 27 T cell receptor beta chains sequenced from a single sample in a study of STAT5B mutations in CD4+ large granular lymphocyte leukemia. The repertoire was sequenced with immunoSEQ multiplex PCR; TCRdb's copy has only in-frame clones and lacks some. Counted here are tens of thousands of clones, 79% occurring once; the ten biggest clones make up roughly 0.4%. Specimen: CD4+ T cells from blood buffy coats. Source of these receptors: a human donor in good health.

This clone was observed a handful of times. V and J are TRBV7-2 and TRBJ1-5; D might be TRBD1 (6 bases). The CDR3 is 15 amino acids. V was pared by 0 bases and J by 6 bases, with 12 bases between. Germline CDR1 SGHTA, CDR2 FQGNSA. CDR3: CASSLAGGGSQPQHF. As DNA, the CDR3 is TGTGCCAGCAGCTTAGCCGGGGGCGGGAGTCAGCCCCAGCATTTT.

The V call is TRBV10-3, the J call TRBJ1-6; D uncertain. The CDR3 has 14 amino acids. V lost 5 bases and J lost 7, with 12 bases in between. CDR1 and CDR2 (germline): ENHRY, SYGVKD. The CDR3 region is CAISYGQGNSPLHF. For the CDR3, the DNA is TGTGCCATCAGTTATGGGCAAGGGAATTCACCCCTCCACTTT.

V and J are TRBV2 and TRBJ1-5; TRBD1 agrees at 8 bases. The V segment lost 4 bases and the J segment 5 bases; nucleotides outside the gene matches: 4. The CDR3 has 14 residues. Germline V lookup: CDR1 SNHLY, CDR2 FYNNEI. DNA of the CDR3: TGTGCCAGCAGTGTCTTGACAGGGGATCAGCCCCAGCATTTT. It codes for CASSVLTGDQPQHF.

The rearrangement links TRBV29-1 to TRBJ2-1; TRBD1 aligns across 7 bases. The CDR3 totals 13 residues. Per germline, CDR1 SQVTM and CDR2 ANQGSEA. J gave up 9 bases and V 8 bases, and 13 bases lay outside the gene matches. The DNA for the CDR3 is TGCAGCCAAAAATTAACAGGGGACGGTGAGCAGTTCTTC. Its translation: CSQKLTGDGEQFF.

The V gene is TRBV13, the J gene TRBJ2-1, with TRBD2 matching 13 bases. V lost 4 bases, J lost 1 base, and 7 bases stayed unmatched. The CDR3 contains 18 residues. Germline V gives CDR1 PRHDT, CDR2 FYEKMQ (reference sequence). The CDR3 DNA reads TGTGCCAGCAGCTCCCGGACTAGCGGGAGTATATCCTACAATGAGCAGTTCTTC. This codes for CASSSRTSGSISYNEQFF.

In DNA, the CDR3 is TGTGCTAGTGGCCGCAGGGGAGAGGATCAGCCCCAGCATTTT. Residues: CASGRRGEDQPQHF. This chain connects TRBV12-5 to TRBJ1-5; possibly TRBD1 for D (6 bases). V lost 6 bases and J lost 5, with 14 bases in between. Germline V lookup: CDR1 LGHNT, CDR2 FRNRAP. This CDR3 has 14 amino acids.

This clone has more than one count but fewer than ten. The chain uses TRBV27 and TRBJ2-7, with 8 bases matching TRBD2. The CDR3 is 15 amino acids. CDR1 is MNHEY, CDR2 SMNVEV, per germline (reference sequence). J lost 0 bases, V lost 5 bases, and 6 bases had no gene match. CDR3 sequence: CASSPGTSSSYEQYF. The CDR3 nucleotides read TGTGCCAGCAGTCCCGGGACTAGTAGCTCCTACGAGCAGTACTTC.

This clone was counted a few times. The CDR3: CASSLDGSSPYGYTF. In DNA, the CDR3 is TGTGCCAGCAGCTTAGATGGCTCCTCTCCCTATGGCTACACCTTC. This rearrangement joins TRBV7-2 to TRBJ1-2; no definite D call. The CDR3 length is 15 residues. Germline CDR1 reads SGHTA; CDR2 reads FQGNSA. V lost 1 base, J lost 4 bases, and 13 bases lay in between.

This clone occurred a few times. V usage is TRBV5-1 and J usage is TRBJ1-1; no reliable D call. The V end was cut by 4 bases, the J end by 1 base, with 8 bases between. This CDR3 is 13 amino acids long. Germline assignment: CDR1 SGHRS and CDR2 YFSETQ. CDR3 in amino acids: CASSNLGNTEAFF. CDR3 in DNA: TGCGCCAGCAGCAACCTGGGGAACACTGAAGCTTTCTTT.

The chain recombines TRBV2 with TRBJ1-2; 9 bases are shared with TRBD1. Germline assignment: CDR1 SNHLY and CDR2 FYNNEI. This CDR3 region has 13 residues. J gave up 6 bases and V 8 bases, and 7 bases lay outside the gene matches. The CDR3 nucleotides are TGTGCCAGCGGGACAGGGAATCGGGATGGCTACACCTTC. Translating gives CASGTGNRDGYTF.

The chain joins TRBV9 to TRBJ2-3; 9 bases agree with TRBD2. Germline V gene data show CDR1 as SGDLS and CDR2 as YYNGEE. With V trimmed by 2 bases and J by 4 bases, 8 bases remained unmatched. The CDR3 loop spans 16 amino acids. For the CDR3, the DNA is TGTGCCAGCAGCGTCTTAGCGGGAGTAGAAGCAGATACGCAGTATTTT. Amino acids: CASSVLAGVEADTQYF.

This chain uses TRBV10-1 with TRBJ2-1; D is possibly TRBD2 (5 bases). The CDR3 is 15 residues long. The V end was cut by 0 bases, the J end by 4 bases, with 10 bases between. Germline V gives CDR1 WNHNN, CDR2 SYGVQD (reference sequence). The CDR3 reads CASSESLAPYNEQFF. The CDR3 DNA reads TGCGCCAGCAGTGAGTCGCTAGCACCATACAATGAGCAGTTCTTC.

This rearrangement joins TRBV5-1 to TRBJ2-3, with D uncertain. The germline V gene has CDR1 SGHRS and CDR2 YFSETQ. The V and J ends lost 0 bases and 2 bases respectively, with 10 bases between them. The CDR3 sequence is 15 residues long. The CDR3 DNA follows: TGCGCCAGCAGCTTGGATGGACGTATCACAGATACGCAGTATTTT. Encoded protein: CASSLDGRITDTQYF. Variable domain in full (rest from reference TRBV5-1 and TRBJ2-3): KAGVTQTPRYLIKTRGQQVTLSCSPISGHRSVSWYQQTPGQGLQFLFEYFSETQRNKGNFPGRFSGRQFSNSRSEMNVSTLELGDSALYLCASSLDGRITDTQYFGPGTRLTVL.

CDR3 loop: CASSPEGARSEAFF. CDR3 sequence (DNA): TGTGCCAGCAGCCCTGAGGGGGCTCGGTCTGAAGCTTTCTTT. The chain joins TRBV6-1 to TRBJ1-1; TRBD1 agrees at 7 bases. The germline gives CDR1 MNHNS, CDR2 SASEGT. There are 14 residues in the CDR3. J was trimmed by 6 bases and V by 6 bases; bases with no gene match: 10.

This clone was recorded only once. The chain links TRBV7-9 to TRBJ1-1; D ambiguous. Germline-derived CDR1 and CDR2 are SEHNR and FQNEAQ (reference sequence). V was clipped by 5 bases and J by 1 base, with 11 bases between them. The CDR3 extends over 14 amino acids. This CDR3 is CASSRTSGNTEAFF. CDR3 DNA: TGTGCCAGCAGCCGCACCAGCGGGAACACTGAAGCTTTCTTT.

The rearrangement uses TRBV5-6 and TRBJ1-3; 7 nucleotides line up with TRBD1. The CDR3 spans 19 residues. Germline trimming cut 2 bases from V and 0 bases from J; bases unmatched to any gene: 14. Germline CDR1 SGHDT, CDR2 YYEEEE. The CDR3 protein is CASSFGRGTKLSSGNTIYF. In DNA, the CDR3 is TGTGCCAGCAGCTTCGGCAGGGGGACCAAACTTAGCTCTGGAAACACCATATATTTT.

The chain joins TRBV5-4 to TRBJ2-7; 7 nucleotides agree with TRBD2. With 7 bases clipped from V and 7 bases from J, the junction kept 14 bases outside the gene matches. The length of the CDR3 is 14 residues. The V gene's germline CDR1 is SGHNT and CDR2 YYREEE (reference sequence). CDR3 residues: CASRQGLVEREQYF. As DNA, the CDR3 is TGTGCCAGCCGACAAGGACTAGTGGAGAGGGAGCAGTACTTC.

This chain uses TRBV5-1 with TRBJ2-3, with a tentative D call TRBD1 (5 bases). V gave up 0 bases and J gave up 2 bases, with 10 bases separating them. The germline V gene encodes CDR1 SGHRS and CDR2 YFSETQ. The CDR3 is made up of 15 amino acids. The DNA for the CDR3 is TGCGCCAGCAGCTTGGTGGCAGGGCACACAGATACGCAGTATTTT. Protein: CASSLVAGHTDTQYF.

The genes are TRBV10-2 and TRBJ2-7, with 7 bases matching TRBD2. This CDR3 contains 16 residues. The V gene's germline CDR1 is WSHSY and CDR2 SAAADI. The V and J ends lost 3 bases and 5 bases, in that order; junction bases with no gene match: 13. This CDR3 is CASSDSARGRLNEQYF. CDR3 bases: TGCGCCAGCAGTGACTCCGCCCGCGGGAGACTCAACGAGCAGTACTTC.

The chain has TRBV29-1 and TRBJ2-5; 7 nucleotides agree with TRBD2. This CDR3 has 14 amino acids. The germline CDR1 and CDR2 sequences are SQVTM and ANQGSEA. V trimming: 6 bases; J trimming: 4 bases; junction bases outside the gene matches: 11. As DNA, the CDR3 is TGCAGCGTCCTCGACTTGGGGGGGGGAGAGACCCAGTACTTC. It specifies CSVLDLGGGETQYF.

J is TRBJ2-1 and V is TRBV28; the D gene is possibly TRBD2 (5 bases). The CDR3 contains 22 residues. The germline gives CDR1 MDHEN, CDR2 SYDVKM. V was shortened by 6 bases and J by 3 bases, with 36 bases between the two germline ends. The CDR3 is CASRDRGRTETRSLKNYNEQFF. The CDR3 coding sequence is TGTGCCAGCAGAGACCGAGGGCGTACAGAGACTCGGTCTCTTAAGAACTACAATGAGCAGTTCTTC.

The DNA of the CDR3 is TGTGCCAGCAGTTACGCCTCCTATGGGGGCTACGAGCAGTACTTC. Its protein is CASSYASYGGYEQYF. The gene calls are TRBV6-5 and TRBJ2-7; tentatively, D is TRBD1 or TRBD2 (5 bases each). CDR1 and CDR2 (germline): MNHEY, SVGAGI. CDR3 length: 15 amino acids. Trimming pared 2 bases from V and 3 bases from J, leaving 14 bases between.

The table lists this clone with a count of one. The chain employs TRBV27 and TRBJ2-3; D is undetermined. The V end was cut by 5 bases, the J end by 4 bases, with 19 bases between. Germline CDR1 and CDR2: MNHEY and SMNVEV (reference sequence). The CDR3 spans 16 residues. The CDR3 protein is CASSPKLTPGADTQYF. The CDR3 DNA follows: TGTGCCAGCAGTCCCAAACTTACCCCGGGCGCAGATACGCAGTATTTT.

The rearrangement links TRBV6-5 to TRBJ2-7; D might be TRBD2 (6 bases). CDR3 length equals 14 residues. Germline CDR1 reads MNHEY; CDR2 reads SVGAGI. Between the trimmed V and J ends, which lost 7 bases and 6 bases, there was a span of 19 bases. The CDR3 here is CASKRLALFGEQYF. The DNA of the CDR3 is TGTGCCAGCAAGAGGCTAGCGCTGTTCGGCGAGCAGTACTTC.

The rearrangement links TRBV4-1 to TRBJ2-6; D ambiguous. There are 18 residues in the CDR3. CDR1 and CDR2 (germline): MGHRA, YSYEKL. With 4 bases removed from V and 0 bases from J, the gap between germline ends came to 16 bases. The CDR3 is CASSPESTMTSGANVLTF. In DNA, the CDR3 is TGCGCCAGCAGCCCAGAGTCTACTATGACCTCTGGGGCCAACGTCCTGACTTTC.

This rearrangement joins TRBV10-3 to TRBJ2-7; TRBD1 matches 11 bases. CDR3 length: 14 amino acids. J was trimmed by 2 bases and V by 6 bases; bases with no gene match: 3. Looked up from germline, CDR1 is ENHRY and CDR2 is SYGVKD. For the CDR3, the DNA is TGTGCCATCAGCGGGACAGGGGGTCCCTACGAGCAGTACTTC. It codes for CAISGTGGPYEQYF.

This chain joins TRBV2 and TRBJ2-7, with D possibly TRBD1 on 6 matching bases. Germline V gene data show CDR1 as SNHLY and CDR2 as FYNNEI. This CDR3 region has 12 residues. Trimming removed 5 bases at V and 2 bases at J, with 7 bases between. The CDR3 sequence is CASSKGAYEQYF. CDR3 in DNA: TGTGCCAGCAGTAAGGGGGCCTACGAGCAGTACTTC.